This TCR beta chain was documented in a study of shared clonotypes between healthy human individuals. On the study more broadly: A couple of women and three men aged 18 to 49 made up the donors.

As concerns this clone: No antigen is known for it.

Produced via immunoSEQ multiplex PCR; TCRdb's table is partial and in-frame only. This sample has 2,500,000 or so clones; 90% to 95% occur once, and the top ten carry about 0.13%. Study observations and caveats: An effect of sequencing depth on clonotype sharing among donors was expected. Inspection by rarefaction showed sorted-subset sequencing to be incomplete despite large depth.

This CDR3 has 15 amino acids. Germline CDR1 is LNHDA and CDR2 is SQIVND (reference sequence). J lost 5 bases, V lost 5 bases, and 7 bases had no gene match. The study separated CD4+ cells into CD45RA+ naive and CD45RA-negative memory subsets. This receptor was identified in a man in his late teens or twenties in good health. The V gene is TRBV19, the J gene TRBJ2-5; 11 positions match TRBD1. Sequenced input: naive CD4+ T cells sorted from blood. Regarding subset: CD45RA+ positively selected. CDR3 residues: CASSRTGGIWETQYF. CDR3 sequence (DNA): TGTGCCAGTAGTCGGACAGGGGGCATTTGGGAGACCCAGTACTTC.